These 28 T cell receptor beta chains came from one sample sequenced in a study of beta chain features in type 1 diabetes. Study-wide findings and caveats: Across all four CD4+ subsets, people with type 1 diabetes showed modestly shorter TCRB CDR3s.

For these receptors, no antigen is known. All of the isolated RNA was reverse transcribed, so expressed TCRB transcripts were sequenced. Measured with immunoSEQ multiplex PCR; TCRdb has only the in-frame clones, and not every one. Of some 350,000 clones listed, around a tenth are singletons. Sequenced: central memory CD4+ T cells from blood. The receptors were gathered from a man younger than 45 with type 1 diabetes.

This clone appeared many times. This chain connects TRBV6-1 to TRBJ2-2; 9 nucleotides match TRBD1. V was clipped by 6 bases and J by 5 bases; unmatched bases: 7. The CDR3 has 15 amino acids. CDR1 MNHNS and CDR2 SASEGT come from the germline V gene. The CDR3 coding sequence is TGTGCCAGCAGGTCCGGGACAGGGCTGACCGGGGAGCTGTTTTTT. Encoded protein: CASRSGTGLTGELFF.

The V call is TRBV6-5, the J call TRBJ1-5; D possibly corresponds to TRBD1 (6 bases). V was clipped by 6 bases and J by 6 bases, with 12 bases between them. Germline V gives CDR1 MNHEY, CDR2 SVGAGI. This CDR3 spans 13 amino acids. This CDR3 reads CASSSRGRQPQHF. For the CDR3, the DNA is TGTGCCAGCAGCTCCAGGGGCCGTCAGCCCCAGCATTTT.

This clone was seen more than once but under ten times. This sequence joins TRBV7-9 and TRBJ1-2, with 9 bases matching TRBD1. Losses at the gene ends were 4 bases for V and 3 bases for J; bases not matched to a gene: 3. The CDR3 sequence is 14 residues long. Germline V CDR1 and CDR2: SEHNR, FQNEAQ (reference sequence). The CDR3 spells CASSSTGGYYGYTF. CDR3 bases: TGTGCCAGCAGCTCTACAGGGGGCTACTATGGCTACACCTTC.

This clone has a handful of counts. This CDR3 reads CASDTGKGTYEQYF. For the CDR3, the DNA is TGTGCCAGCGATACAGGGAAAGGGACGTACGAGCAGTACTTC. The chain uses TRBV10-3 and TRBJ2-7; weak D call: TRBD1 (6 bases). Germline V gene sequence: CDR1 ENHRY, CDR2 SYGVKD. V lost 10 bases and J 4 bases, leaving 20 bases between the germline ends. The CDR3 runs 14 residues.

This clone was counted a few times. This chain links TRBV7-2 with TRBJ2-1; a possible D gene is TRBD2 (6 bases). From germline, CDR1 is SGHTA and CDR2 FQGNSA. This CDR3 has 17 amino acids. Trimming removed 1 base at V and 0 bases at J, with 13 bases between. The CDR3 DNA reads TGTGCCAGCAGCTTAGATCCAGCGGGTAGCTCCTACAATGAGCAGTTCTTC. This gives the protein CASSLDPAGSSYNEQFF.

The chain joins TRBV6-4 to TRBJ2-7; 10 bases fit TRBD1. Losses at the gene ends were 2 bases for V and 6 bases for J; bases not matched to a gene: 10. Germline assignment: CDR1 MRHNA and CDR2 SNTAGT. The CDR3 has 16 residues. The CDR3 coding sequence is TGTGCCAGCAGTGACAGGGTAGGGACAGGGGTTGCCGAGCAGTACTTC. Translation: CASSDRVGTGVAEQYF.

This chain links TRBV4-1 with TRBJ2-1; 11 nucleotides align to TRBD2. This CDR3 has 17 residues. CDR1 is MGHRA, CDR2 YSYEKL, per germline. V lost 4 bases and J lost 6; bases outside the gene matches: 11. This chain's CDR3 is CASSRSGRGLRVNEQFF. CDR3 nucleotide sequence: TGCGCCAGCAGCCGTAGCGGGAGGGGGTTGAGGGTCAATGAGCAGTTCTTC.

V and J are TRBV5-6 and TRBJ1-1; D is perhaps TRBD1 (5 bases). CDR1 and CDR2 from the germline V gene are SGHDT and YYEEEE. Deletions cut 0 bases from V and 5 bases from J, with 11 bases between. The CDR3 runs 14 residues. This CDR3 reads CASSLVGGGTEAFF. CDR3 DNA: TGTGCCAGCAGCTTGGTTGGGGGAGGGACTGAAGCTTTCTTT.

Points on this clone: A much larger clone differs from this one at a single base, so this may be a read error. Other DNA sequences in this sample translate to the same CDR3. This chain connects TRBV7-2 to TRBJ2-1; perhaps TRBD2 as D (5 bases). The CDR3 runs to 14 residues. Per the germline V gene, CDR1 is SGHTA and CDR2 is FQGNSA. Trimming cost V 0 bases and J 8 bases, with 11 bases left between them. CDR3 region: CASSLAGVVDEQFF. The CDR3 DNA is TGTGCCAGCAGCTTAGCGGGAGTCGTCGATGAGCAGTTCTTC.

To note about this clone: The sample contains more than one DNA sequence encoding this CDR3. The V gene is TRBV2, the J gene TRBJ1-5; D is perhaps TRBD1 (5 bases). The CDR3 runs 16 residues. Germline-derived CDR1 and CDR2 are SNHLY and FYNNEI. Trimming stripped 7 bases from V and 5 bases from J, with 21 bases between. The CDR3 nucleotides read TGTGCCAGCACCTTAGGGCGGGGCAGGGTGGATCAGCCCCAGCATTTT. It codes for CASTLGRGRVDQPQHF.

The gene calls are TRBV19 and TRBJ1-4; the match to TRBD1 covers 7 bases. Germline assignment: CDR1 LNHDA and CDR2 SQIVND (reference sequence). The CDR3 is made up of 14 amino acids. V shed 8 bases and J 7 bases; nucleotides not matched to a gene: 10. The DNA for the CDR3 is TGTGCCAGTTGCCGGGGACAGCTATTTGAAAAACTGTTTTTT. It yields the protein CASCRGQLFEKLFF. Variable domain in full (rest from reference TRBV19 and TRBJ1-4): DGGITQSPKYLFRKEGQNVTLSCEQNLNHDAMYWYRQDPGQGLRLIYYSQIVNDFQKGDIAEGYSVSREKKESFPLTVTSAQKNPTAFYLCASCRGQLFEKLFFGSGTQLSVL.

The chain carries TRBV7-8 and TRBJ2-1; D is undetermined. Germline V gene lookup returns CDR1 SGHVS and CDR2 FQNEAQ. This CDR3 has 16 amino acids. With 2 bases removed from V and 0 bases from J, the gap between germline ends came to 11 bases. The CDR3 region is CASSLNGASSYNEQFF. CDR3 DNA: TGTGCCAGCAGCTTAAACGGAGCCAGCTCCTACAATGAGCAGTTCTTC.

The rearrangement links TRBV27 to TRBJ2-1; 8 positions match TRBD1. Germline V CDR1 and CDR2: MNHEY, SMNVEV (reference sequence). J gave up 6 bases and V 7 bases, and 14 bases lay outside the gene matches. The length of the CDR3 is 16 residues. Here the CDR3 reads CASTPGRTGRGNEQFF. In DNA, the CDR3 is TGTGCCAGCACTCCAGGCAGGACAGGGAGAGGCAATGAGCAGTTCTTC.

This clone came up a few times. The CDR3 DNA reads as TGTGCCAGCAGCGGAAATACGGGGAGGTCAGATACGCAGTATTTT. Translated, it gives CASSGNTGRSDTQYF. V is TRBV2 and J is TRBJ2-3; possible D gene TRBD2, 6 bases. Germline lookup yields CDR1 SNHLY and CDR2 FYNNEI. The V and J ends lost 6 bases and 4 bases respectively, with 17 bases between them. The CDR3 contains 15 residues.

In its sample, this clone is medium-sized. The CDR3 region has the DNA TGTGCCAGTAGTATATCCTGGACAGTCACCGGGGAGCTGTTTTTT. This gives the protein CASSISWTVTGELFF. This chain links TRBV19 with TRBJ2-2, with a tentative D call TRBD1 (6 bases). V lost 2 bases and J 4 bases, leaving 11 bases between the germline ends. This CDR3 comprises 15 residues. The germline gives CDR1 LNHDA, CDR2 SQIVND (reference sequence).

This clone appeared a few times. The chain carries TRBV7-3 and TRBJ1-1; 8 bases fit TRBD1. Losses at the gene ends were 5 bases for V and 2 bases for J; bases not matched to a gene: 1. Germline V gives CDR1 SGHTA, CDR2 FQGTGA. The CDR3 is 13 residues long. CDR3 loop: CASSDRGNTEAFF. The CDR3 nucleotides are TGTGCCAGCAGCGACAGGGGAAACACTGAAGCTTTCTTT.

This clone was seen a handful of times. The V gene is TRBV28, the J gene TRBJ2-3; 8 nucleotides match TRBD1. The V segment lost 7 bases and the J segment 0 bases; nucleotides outside the gene matches: 9. Germline CDR1 is MDHEN and CDR2 is SYDVKM. CDR3 length equals 16 residues. The CDR3 DNA sequence: TGTGCCAGCACCACCCTCGGGACAGGTAGCACAGATACGCAGTATTTT. Translation gives CASTTLGTGSTDTQYF.

This clone was detected a few times. This chain joins TRBV6-5 and TRBJ1-6; tentatively, D is TRBD1 (5 bases). Germline values: CDR1 MNHEY, CDR2 SVGAGI. The V gene lost 7 bases and the J gene lost 17 bases, with 15 bases spanning the gap. This CDR3 has 11 residues. CDR3 sequence (DNA): TGTGCCAGCACAGATGGGGCAGTTTTCCACTTT. It encodes CASTDGAVFHF.

This sequence joins TRBV18 and TRBJ2-1; D might be TRBD1 or TRBD2, each matching 5 bases. Trimming shortened V by 0 bases and J by 6 bases, and 18 bases separated the two germline ends. Germline CDR1 KGHSH, CDR2 LQKENI. The CDR3 has 17 amino acids. The CDR3 protein is CASSPPLRGGDGNEQFF. CDR3 nucleotides: TGTGCCAGCTCACCACCATTACGAGGTGGGGACGGCAATGAGCAGTTCTTC.

The chain uses TRBV7-2 and TRBJ2-7; D remains unclear. The CDR3 is 15 amino acids. With 2 bases removed from V and 2 bases from J, the gap between germline ends came to 13 bases. Looked up from germline, CDR1 is SGHTA and CDR2 is FQGNSA. The CDR3 DNA follows: TGTGCCAGCAGCTTATCGGATGTCGCTACCTACGAGCAGTACTTC. Its protein is CASSLSDVATYEQYF.

This clone appeared a few times. This chain uses TRBV27 with TRBJ2-2; a possible D gene is TRBD1 (6 bases). This CDR3 has 15 residues. Between the trimmed V and J ends, which lost 2 bases and 5 bases, there was a span of 12 bases. Germline CDR1 MNHEY, CDR2 SMNVEV (reference sequence). This CDR3 reads CASSLQGLGTGELFF. CDR3 coding DNA: TGTGCCAGCAGTTTACAGGGGCTGGGTACCGGGGAGCTGTTTTTT.

The chain employs TRBV30 and TRBJ1-5, with D unresolved. The V and J ends lost 0 bases and 6 bases respectively, with 12 bases between them. CDR1 GTSNPN and CDR2 SVGIG come from the germline V gene (reference sequence). This CDR3 comprises 14 residues. CDR3 nucleotide sequence: TGTGCCTGGAGTGTGGGCGGGGTAGGTCAGCCCCAGCATTTT. The encoded protein is CAWSVGGVGQPQHF.

The rearrangement joins TRBV18 to TRBJ2-5; TRBD1 agrees at 8 bases. The CDR3 runs to 16 residues. From germline, CDR1 is KGHSH and CDR2 LQKENI. The V and J ends lost 1 base and 3 bases, in that order; junction bases with no gene match: 7. CDR3 sequence: CASSPRDAGGKETQYF. As DNA, the CDR3 is TGTGCCAGCTCACCACGTGACGCAGGGGGCAAAGAGACCCAGTACTTC.

The chain joins TRBV7-9 to TRBJ1-2; no reliable D call. In germline, CDR1 is SEHNR, CDR2 FQNEAQ (reference sequence). V lost 2 bases to trimming and J lost 0 bases, with 7 bases between them. The CDR3 has 14 amino acids. For the CDR3, the DNA is TGTGCCAGCAGCTTATCCGGCACTAACTATGGCTACACCTTC. Translation: CASSLSGTNYGYTF.

Concerning this clone itself: Other DNA sequences from this sample encode an identical CDR3 as well. The CDR3 coding sequence is TGTGCCAGCAGTTTAAATCTAGGGGATACGCAGTATTTT. It translates to CASSLNLGDTQYF. The chain has TRBV27 and TRBJ2-3, with no clear D. The CDR3 sequence is 13 residues long. The germline V gene encodes CDR1 MNHEY and CDR2 SMNVEV (reference sequence). Trimming cost V 2 bases and J 6 bases, with 9 bases left between them.

The chain's CDR3 is CASSEGGTLNTEAFF. The CDR3 DNA is TGTGCCAGCAGTGAAGGGGGGACGCTGAACACTGAAGCTTTCTTT. J is TRBJ1-1 and V is TRBV6-4, with a possible D match to TRBD1 (6 bases). V lost 3 bases and J 0 bases, leaving 11 bases between the germline ends. The CDR3 consists of 15 residues. Germline V CDR1 and CDR2: MRHNA, SNTAGT.

V gene TRBV5-5 combines with J gene TRBJ2-7, with TRBD1 identical over 7 bases. V was clipped by 5 bases and J by 6 bases; unmatched bases: 14. The CDR3 extends over 15 amino acids. Germline V gene sequence: CDR1 SGHKS, CDR2 YYEKEE (reference sequence). CDR3 residues: CASRPSPTGLVEQYF. The CDR3 nucleotides are TGTGCCAGCAGACCTTCCCCGACAGGGTTGGTCGAGCAGTACTTC.

The chain is built from TRBV28 and TRBJ2-1; D is perhaps TRBD1 (5 bases). From germline, CDR1 is MDHEN and CDR2 SYDVKM. Trimming pared 1 base from V and 6 bases from J, leaving 19 bases between. The CDR3 has 17 residues. The CDR3 protein is CASSLYMGQGLGNEQFF. CDR3 in DNA: TGTGCCAGCAGTTTATATATGGGGCAGGGTTTAGGCAATGAGCAGTTCTTC.